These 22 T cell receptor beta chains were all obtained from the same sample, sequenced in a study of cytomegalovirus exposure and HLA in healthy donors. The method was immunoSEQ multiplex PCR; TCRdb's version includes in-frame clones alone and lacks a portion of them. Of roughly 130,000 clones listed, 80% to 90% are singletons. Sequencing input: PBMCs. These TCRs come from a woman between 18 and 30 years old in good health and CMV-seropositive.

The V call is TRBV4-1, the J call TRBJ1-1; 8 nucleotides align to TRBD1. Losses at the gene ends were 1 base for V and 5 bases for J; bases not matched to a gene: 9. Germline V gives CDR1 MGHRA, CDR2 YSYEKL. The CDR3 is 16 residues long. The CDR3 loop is CASSQGQGSRGTEAFF. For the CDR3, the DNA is TGCGCCAGCAGCCAAGGACAGGGGTCTCGAGGGACTGAAGCTTTCTTT.

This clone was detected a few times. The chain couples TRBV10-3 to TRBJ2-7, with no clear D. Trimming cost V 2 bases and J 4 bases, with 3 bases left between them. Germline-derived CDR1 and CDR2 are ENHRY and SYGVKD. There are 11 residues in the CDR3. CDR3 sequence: CAISERYEQYF. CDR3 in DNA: TGTGCCATCAGTGAGCGGTACGAGCAGTACTTC.

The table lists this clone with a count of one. DNA for the CDR3: TGTGCCAGCAGCTATCGGGTGACTAGCGGGGGGATCACAGATACGCAGTATTTT. Protein: CASSYRVTSGGITDTQYF. The rearrangement joins TRBV27 to TRBJ2-3; 13 bases are a match to TRBD2. In germline, CDR1 is MNHEY, CDR2 SMNVEV (reference sequence). CDR3 size: 18 residues. J gave up 2 bases and V 6 bases, and 11 bases lay outside the gene matches.

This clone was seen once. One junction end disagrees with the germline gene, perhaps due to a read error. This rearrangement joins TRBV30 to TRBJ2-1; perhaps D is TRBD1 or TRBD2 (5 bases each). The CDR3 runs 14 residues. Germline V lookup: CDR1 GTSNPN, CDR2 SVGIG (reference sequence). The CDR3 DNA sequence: TGTGCCGGGAGTGGGCAGGGTGTTTTCGGCGAGCAGTTCTTC. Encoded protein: CAGSGQGVFGEQFF.

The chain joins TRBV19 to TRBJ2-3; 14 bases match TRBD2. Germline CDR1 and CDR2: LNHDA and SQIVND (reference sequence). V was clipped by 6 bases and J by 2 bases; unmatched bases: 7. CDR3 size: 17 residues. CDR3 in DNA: TGTGCCAGTAGCTCGACTAGCGGGGGGGTACTCACAGATACGCAGTATTTT. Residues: CASSSTSGGVLTDTQYF.

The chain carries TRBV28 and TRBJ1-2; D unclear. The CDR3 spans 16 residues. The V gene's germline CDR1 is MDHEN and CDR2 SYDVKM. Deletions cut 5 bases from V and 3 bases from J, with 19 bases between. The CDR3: CASSPLGVRRDYGYTF. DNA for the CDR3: TGTGCCAGCAGTCCCCTGGGAGTGCGGCGTGACTATGGCTACACCTTC.

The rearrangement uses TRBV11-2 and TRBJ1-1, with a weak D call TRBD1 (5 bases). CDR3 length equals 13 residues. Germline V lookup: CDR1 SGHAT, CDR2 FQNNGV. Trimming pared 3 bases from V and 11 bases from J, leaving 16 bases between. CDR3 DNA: TGTGCCAGCAGCTTTGGTGTGTCGGGGGGGGCTTTCTTT. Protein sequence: CASSFGVSGGAFF.

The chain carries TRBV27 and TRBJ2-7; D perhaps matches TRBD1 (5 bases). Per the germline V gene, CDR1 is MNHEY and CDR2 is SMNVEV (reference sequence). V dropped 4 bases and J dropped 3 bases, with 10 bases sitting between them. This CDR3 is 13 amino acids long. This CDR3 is CASSWGRDYEQYF. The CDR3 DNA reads TGTGCCAGCAGTTGGGGCAGGGACTACGAGCAGTACTTC.

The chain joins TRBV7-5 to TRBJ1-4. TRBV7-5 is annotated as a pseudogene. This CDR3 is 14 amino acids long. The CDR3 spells CARIHRWFNEKLFF. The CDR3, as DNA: TGTGCCAGAATCCACCGGTGGTTTAATGAAAAACTGTTTTTT.

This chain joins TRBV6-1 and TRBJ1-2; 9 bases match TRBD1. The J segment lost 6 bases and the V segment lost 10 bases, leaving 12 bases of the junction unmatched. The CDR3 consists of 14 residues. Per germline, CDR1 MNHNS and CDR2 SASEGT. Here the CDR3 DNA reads TGTGCCATCGGGACAGGGCTTAAATTCGATGGCTACACCTTC. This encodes CAIGTGLKFDGYTF.

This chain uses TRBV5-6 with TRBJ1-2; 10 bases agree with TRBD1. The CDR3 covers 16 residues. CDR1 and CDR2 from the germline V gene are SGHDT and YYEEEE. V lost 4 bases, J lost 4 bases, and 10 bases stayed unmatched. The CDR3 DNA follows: TGTGCCAGCAGCCGCCCCCTAAGGGACAGGGGCTATGGCTACACCTTC. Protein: CASSRPLRDRGYGYTF.

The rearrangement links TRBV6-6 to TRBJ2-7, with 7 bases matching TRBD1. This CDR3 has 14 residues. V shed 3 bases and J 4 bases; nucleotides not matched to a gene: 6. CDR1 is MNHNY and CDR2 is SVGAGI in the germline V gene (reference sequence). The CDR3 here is CASSYKRGRYEQYF. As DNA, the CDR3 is TGTGCCAGCAGTTATAAGAGGGGGCGGTACGAGCAGTACTTC.

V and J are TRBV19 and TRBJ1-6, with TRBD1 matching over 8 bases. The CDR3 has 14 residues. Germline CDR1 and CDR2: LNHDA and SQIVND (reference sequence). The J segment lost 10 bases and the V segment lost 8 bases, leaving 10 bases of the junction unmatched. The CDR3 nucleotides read TGTGCCAGTCCCACCGACAGGGGTGACTCACCCCTCCACTTT. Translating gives CASPTDRGDSPLHF. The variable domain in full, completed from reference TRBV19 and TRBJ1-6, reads DGGITQSPKYLFRKEGQNVTLSCEQNLNHDAMYWYRQDPGQGLRLIYYSQIVNDFQKGDIAEGYSVSREKKESFPLTVTSAQKNPTAFYLCASPTDRGDSPLHFGNGTRLTVT.

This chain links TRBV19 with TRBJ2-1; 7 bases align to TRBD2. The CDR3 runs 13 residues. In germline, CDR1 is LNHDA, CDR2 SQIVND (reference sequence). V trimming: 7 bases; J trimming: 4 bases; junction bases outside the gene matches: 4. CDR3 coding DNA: TGTGCCAGTACCCCCGGGGGGTACAATGAGCAGTTCTTC. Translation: CASTPGGYNEQFF.

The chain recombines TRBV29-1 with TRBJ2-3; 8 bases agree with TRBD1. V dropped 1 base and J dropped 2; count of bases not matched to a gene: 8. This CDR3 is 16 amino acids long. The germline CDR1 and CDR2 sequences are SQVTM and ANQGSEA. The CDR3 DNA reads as TGCAGCGTTGAAGTTCAGGGGGCGAGTTCCACAGATACGCAGTATTTT. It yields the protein CSVEVQGASSTDTQYF.

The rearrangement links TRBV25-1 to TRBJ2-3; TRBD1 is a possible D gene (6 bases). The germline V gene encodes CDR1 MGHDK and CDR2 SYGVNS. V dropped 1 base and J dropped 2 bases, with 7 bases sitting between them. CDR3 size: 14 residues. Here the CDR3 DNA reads TGTGCCAGCAGTGAATGGACAGCCACAGATACGCAGTATTTT. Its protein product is CASSEWTATDTQYF.

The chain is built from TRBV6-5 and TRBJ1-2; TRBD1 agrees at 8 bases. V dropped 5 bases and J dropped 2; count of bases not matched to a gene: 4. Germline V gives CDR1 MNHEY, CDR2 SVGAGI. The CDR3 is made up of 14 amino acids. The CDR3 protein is CASSDRGSNYGYTF. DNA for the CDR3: TGTGCCAGCAGTGACAGGGGATCCAACTATGGCTACACCTTC.

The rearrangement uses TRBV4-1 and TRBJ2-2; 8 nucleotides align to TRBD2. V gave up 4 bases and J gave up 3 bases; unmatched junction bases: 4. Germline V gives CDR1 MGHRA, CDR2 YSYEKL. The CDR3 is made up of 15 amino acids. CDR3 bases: TGCGCCAGCAGCCCCGGGGGGGCCCACACCGGGGAGCTGTTTTTT. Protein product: CASSPGGAHTGELFF.

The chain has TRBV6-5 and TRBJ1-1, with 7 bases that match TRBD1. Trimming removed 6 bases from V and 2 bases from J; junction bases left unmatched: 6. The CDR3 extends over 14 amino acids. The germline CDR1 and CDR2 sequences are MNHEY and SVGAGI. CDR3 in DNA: TGTGCCAGCAGCATAGACAGGGTTAACACTGAAGCTTTCTTT. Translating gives CASSIDRVNTEAFF.

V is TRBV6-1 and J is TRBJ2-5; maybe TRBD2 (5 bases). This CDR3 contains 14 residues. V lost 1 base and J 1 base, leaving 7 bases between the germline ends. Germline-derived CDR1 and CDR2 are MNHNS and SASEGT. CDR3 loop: CASSEGGLQETQYF. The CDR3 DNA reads TGTGCCAGCAGTGAAGGAGGACTCCAAGAGACCCAGTACTTC.

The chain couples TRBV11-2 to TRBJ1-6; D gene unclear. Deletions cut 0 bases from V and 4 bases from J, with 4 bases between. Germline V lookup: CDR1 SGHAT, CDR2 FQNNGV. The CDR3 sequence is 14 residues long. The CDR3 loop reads CASSLESYNSPLHF. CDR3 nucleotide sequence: TGTGCCAGCAGCTTAGAGAGTTATAATTCACCCCTCCACTTT.

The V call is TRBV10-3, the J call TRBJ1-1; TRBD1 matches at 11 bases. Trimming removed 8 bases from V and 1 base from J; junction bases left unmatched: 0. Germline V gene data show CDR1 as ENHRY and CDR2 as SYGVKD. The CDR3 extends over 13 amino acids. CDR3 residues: CAIGQGANTEAFF. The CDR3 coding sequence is TGTGCCATCGGACAGGGGGCGAACACTGAAGCTTTCTTT.